This T cell receptor beta chain was observed in a study of blood T cell repertoires in COVID-19. Study information: Some COVID-19 samples were acute and others convalescent; all came from the United States, Italy and Spain. The analysed material was cDNA or gDNA that came from T cells, B-cell-depleted T cells, or PBMCs.

In the original processing: Amplification from reference gene primers served as the basis for estimated nucleated cell counts. Clones were sequenced by immunoSEQ multiplex PCR, and TCRdb holds only the in-frame ones, with some missing. V and J calls and clone size are copied from that table; D and trimming were computed from the DNA. The top ten clones hold roughly 14% of a sample with over 35,000 clones, 91% of them seen once. The source is a woman between 25 and 40 years old in a cohort sampled during active COVID-19. Sequenced: peripheral blood.

For the CDR3, the DNA is TGTGCCAGCAGTTTAACGGGTGTTAGCGGGAACCCCCTCTACAATGAGCAGTTCTTC. It encodes CASSLTGVSGNPLYNEQFF. The chain joins TRBV27 to TRBJ2-1, with 8 bases fitting TRBD2. This CDR3 spans 19 amino acids. The germline V gene encodes CDR1 MNHEY and CDR2 SMNVEV (reference sequence). The J segment lost 3 bases and the V segment lost 2 bases, leaving 15 bases of the junction unmatched.